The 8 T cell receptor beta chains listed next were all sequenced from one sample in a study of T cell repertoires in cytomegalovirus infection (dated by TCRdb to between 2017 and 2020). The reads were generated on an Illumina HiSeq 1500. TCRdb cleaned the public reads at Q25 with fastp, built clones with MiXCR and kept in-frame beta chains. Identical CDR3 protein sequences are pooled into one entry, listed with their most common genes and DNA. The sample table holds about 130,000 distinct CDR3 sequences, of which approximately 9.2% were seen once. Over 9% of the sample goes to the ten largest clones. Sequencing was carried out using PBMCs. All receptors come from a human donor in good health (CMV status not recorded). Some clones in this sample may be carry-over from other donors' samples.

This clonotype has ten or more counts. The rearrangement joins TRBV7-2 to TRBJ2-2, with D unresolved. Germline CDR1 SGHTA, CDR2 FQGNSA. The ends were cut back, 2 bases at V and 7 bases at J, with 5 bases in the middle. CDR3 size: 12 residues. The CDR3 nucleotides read TGTGCCAGCAGCTTATGGGGCGGGGAGCTGTTTTTT. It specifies CASSLWGGELFF.

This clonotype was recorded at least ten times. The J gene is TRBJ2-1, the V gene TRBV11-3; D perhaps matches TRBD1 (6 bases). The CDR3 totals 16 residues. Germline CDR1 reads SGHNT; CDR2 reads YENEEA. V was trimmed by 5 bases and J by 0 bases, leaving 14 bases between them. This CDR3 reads CASSERKGVSYNEQFF. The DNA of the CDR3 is TGTGCCAGCAGCGAAAGAAAGGGGGTCTCCTACAATGAGCAGTTCTTC.

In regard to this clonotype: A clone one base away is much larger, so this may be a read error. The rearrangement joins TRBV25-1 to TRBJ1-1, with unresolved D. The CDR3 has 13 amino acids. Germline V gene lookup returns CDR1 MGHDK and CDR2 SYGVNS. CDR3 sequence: CDSSEFYYTEAFF. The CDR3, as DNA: TGTGACAGCAGTGAATTTTACTACACTGAAGCTTTCTTT.

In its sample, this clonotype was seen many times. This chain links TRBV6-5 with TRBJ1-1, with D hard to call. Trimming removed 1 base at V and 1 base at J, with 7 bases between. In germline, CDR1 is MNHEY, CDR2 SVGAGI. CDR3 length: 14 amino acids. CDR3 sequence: CASSYWPGNTEAFF. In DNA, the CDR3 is TGTGCCAGCAGTTACTGGCCTGGGAACACTGAAGCTTTCTTT.

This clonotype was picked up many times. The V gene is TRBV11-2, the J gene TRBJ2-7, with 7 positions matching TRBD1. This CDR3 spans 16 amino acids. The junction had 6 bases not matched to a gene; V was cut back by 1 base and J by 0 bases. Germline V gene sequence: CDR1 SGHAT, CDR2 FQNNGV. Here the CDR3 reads CASSLVVGTDSYEQYF. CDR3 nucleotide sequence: TGTGCCAGCAGCTTAGTTGTCGGGACAGACTCCTACGAGCAGTACTTC. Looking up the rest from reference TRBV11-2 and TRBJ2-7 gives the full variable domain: EAGVAQSPRYKIIEKRQSVAFWCNPISGHATLYWYQQILGQGPKLLIQFQNNGVVDDSQLPKDRFSAERLKGVDSTLKIQPAKLEDSAVYLCASSLVVGTDSYEQYFGPGTRLTVT.

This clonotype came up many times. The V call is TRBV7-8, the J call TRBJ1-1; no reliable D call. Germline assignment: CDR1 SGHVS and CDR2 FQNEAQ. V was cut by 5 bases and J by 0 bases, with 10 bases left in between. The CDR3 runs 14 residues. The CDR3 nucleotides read TGTGCCAGCAGCCGAACAGAGTTGAACACTGAAGCTTTCTTT. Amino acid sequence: CASSRTELNTEAFF.

CDR3 sequence (DNA): TGTGCCAGCAGCCAAGATGGGGGGGGTAGATCACCCCTCCACTTT. This translates into CASSQDGGGRSPLHF. This rearrangement joins TRBV3-2 to TRBJ1-6; TRBD1, as called in the table, went unchecked against the DNA. TRBV3-2 is labeled a pseudogene. CDR3 size: 15 residues.

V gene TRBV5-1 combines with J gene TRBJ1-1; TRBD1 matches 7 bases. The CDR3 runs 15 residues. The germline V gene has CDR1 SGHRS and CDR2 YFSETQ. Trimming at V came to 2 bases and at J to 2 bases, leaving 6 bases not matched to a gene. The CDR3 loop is CASSFTTGSNTEAFF. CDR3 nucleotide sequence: TGCGCCAGCAGCTTCACGACAGGGAGTAACACTGAAGCTTTCTTT. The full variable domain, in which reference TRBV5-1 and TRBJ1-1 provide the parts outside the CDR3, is KAGVTQTPRYLIKTRGQQVTLSCSPISGHRSVSWYQQTPGQGLQFLFEYFSETQRNKGNFPGRFSGRQFSNSRSEMNVSTLELGDSALYLCASSFTTGSNTEAFFGQGTRLTVV.